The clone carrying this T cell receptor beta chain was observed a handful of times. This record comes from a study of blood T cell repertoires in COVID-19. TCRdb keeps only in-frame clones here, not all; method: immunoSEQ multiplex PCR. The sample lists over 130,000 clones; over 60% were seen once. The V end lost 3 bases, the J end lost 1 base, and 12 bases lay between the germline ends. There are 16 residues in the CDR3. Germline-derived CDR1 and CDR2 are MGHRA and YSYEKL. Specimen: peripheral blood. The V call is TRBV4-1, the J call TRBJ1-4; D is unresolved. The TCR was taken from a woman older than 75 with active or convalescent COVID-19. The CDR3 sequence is CASSQFSVRTNEKLFF. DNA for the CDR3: TGCGCCAGCAGCCAGTTTAGTGTTCGAACTAATGAAAAACTGTTTTTT.